The subject of this entry is one TCR beta chain. The antigen is undetermined. Then a second PCR, running roughly 6 to 12 cycles, was carried out with a sample-barcoded 5' primer and a J-beta primer mix. TCRdb reprocessed the 5' RACE reads with MiXCR, giving one entry per CDR3 protein. The sample contains just under 550,000 distinct CDR3 sequences, under 30% of which appear only once. This sample is drawn from a study of blood T cells in healthy people across ages. The study, taken as a whole, reports: The lack of PBMC sorting stopped any conclusive naive versus antigen-experienced comparison. Fewer expanded clones and more diversity marked long-lived versus aged donors.

Aged roughly 6 to 90, donors were systemically healthy Caucasians from Russia. The CDR3 spans 13 residues. V was trimmed by 6 bases and J by 6 bases, leaving 12 bases between them. These data were also filed under a second study, of T cells of mothers and their children. That paper states: A few healthy Caucasian mothers and their six children donated.

The sequenced sample was blood. This chain uses TRBV12-3 or TRBV12-4 with TRBJ2-4, with D perhaps TRBD2 (7 bases). This sequence originates from a boy aged 5-17 years in good health. CDR3 in DNA: TGTGCCAGCAGCCCAGGGGAGGGAAACATTCAGTACTTC. This codes for CASSPGEGNIQYF.